The present entry profiles one T cell receptor beta chain with its context. This entry is derived from a study of blood T cell repertoires in COVID-19. V trimming: 3 bases; J trimming: 3 bases; junction bases outside the gene matches: 16. The germline V gene encodes CDR1 SGHAT and CDR2 FQNNGV. The CDR3 extends over 18 amino acids. Repertoires were generated with immunoSEQ multiplex PCR, while TCRdb's copy carries only in-frame clones and drops some. Found here are fewer than 200,000 clones, 81% of them singletons; the top ten hold 9% to 15%. The clonotype was recovered from a woman older than 75 with COVID-19, enrolled during active disease. The sequencing input was peripheral blood. V and J are TRBV11-2 and TRBJ2-7; 8 bases fit TRBD2. The CDR3 is CASSLFLLSGGGYYEQYF. CDR3 nucleotide sequence: TGTGCCAGCAGCTTGTTCCTACTGAGCGGGGGCGGGTACTACGAGCAGTACTTC.